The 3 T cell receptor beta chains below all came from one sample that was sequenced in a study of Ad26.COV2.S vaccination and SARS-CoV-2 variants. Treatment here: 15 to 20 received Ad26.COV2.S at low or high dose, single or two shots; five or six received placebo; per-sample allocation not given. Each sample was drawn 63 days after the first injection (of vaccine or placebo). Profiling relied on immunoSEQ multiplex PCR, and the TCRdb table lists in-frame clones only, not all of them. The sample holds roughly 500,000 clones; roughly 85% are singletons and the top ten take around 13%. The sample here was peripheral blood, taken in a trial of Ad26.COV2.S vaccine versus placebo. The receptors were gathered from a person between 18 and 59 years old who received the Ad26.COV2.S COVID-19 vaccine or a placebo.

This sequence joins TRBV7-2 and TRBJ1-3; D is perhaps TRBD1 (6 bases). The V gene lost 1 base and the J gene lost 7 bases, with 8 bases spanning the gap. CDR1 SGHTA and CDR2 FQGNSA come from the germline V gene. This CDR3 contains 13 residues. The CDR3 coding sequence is TGTGCCAGCAGCTTAGGAGGGGGGAACACCATATATTTT. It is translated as CASSLGGGNTIYF.

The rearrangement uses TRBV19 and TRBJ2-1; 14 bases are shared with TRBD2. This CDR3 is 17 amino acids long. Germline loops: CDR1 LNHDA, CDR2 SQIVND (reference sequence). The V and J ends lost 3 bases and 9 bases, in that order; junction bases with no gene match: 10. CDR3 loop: CASSMRGGTSGSSEQFF. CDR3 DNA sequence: TGTGCCAGTAGTATGCGGGGGGGGACTAGCGGGAGCTCTGAGCAGTTCTTC.

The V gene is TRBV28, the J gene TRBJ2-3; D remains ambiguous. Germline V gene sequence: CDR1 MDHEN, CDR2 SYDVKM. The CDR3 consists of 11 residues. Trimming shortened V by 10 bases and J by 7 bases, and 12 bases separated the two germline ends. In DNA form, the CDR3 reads TGTGCCACCTCTTCCCGCCATACGCAGTATTTT. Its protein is CATSSRHTQYF.